The clone carrying this T cell receptor (beta chain) was observed once. The antigen remains undetermined. The CDR3 runs 15 residues. V lost 3 bases and J 1 base, leaving 13 bases between the germline ends. CDR1 is SGHRS, CDR2 YFSETQ, per germline. Use of 60 Vbeta and 13 Jbeta primers characterized the PCR. Profiling relied on immunoSEQ multiplex PCR, and the TCRdb table lists in-frame clones only, not all of them. The sample lists about 170,000 clones, about 80% occurring once. This record belongs to a study of cytomegalovirus exposure and HLA in healthy donors. Study-level background: A prior analysis found 117 million unique TCR beta sequences from 150 million to 200 million T cells.

Notes on the study in general: The study put around 180 TCR beta chains on its list as cytomegalovirus-associated.

This TCR came from a woman younger than 45 in good health and CMV-seropositive. The V call is TRBV5-1, the J call TRBJ1-2; D unclear. Sample: PBMCs. The CDR3 loop is CASSSETGVNYGYTF. CDR3 coding DNA: TGCGCCAGCAGCTCCGAGACGGGAGTTAACTATGGCTACACCTTC. Supplemented by reference TRBV5-1 and TRBJ1-2, the full variable domain reads KAGVTQTPRYLIKTRGQQVTLSCSPISGHRSVSWYQQTPGQGLQFLFEYFSETQRNKGNFPGRFSGRQFSNSRSEMNVSTLELGDSALYLCASSSETGVNYGYTFGSGTRLTVV.